The 19 T cell receptor beta chains below come from one sample, sequenced in a study of PD-1 blockade in classical Hodgkin lymphoma. Patients all relapsed after autologous stem cell transplantation, and there was variation in brentuximab vedotin exposure. Method: immunoSEQ multiplex PCR; TCRdb's copy keeps in-frame clones and lacks some. Here the sample spans some 45,000 clones, about 88% being singletons. Sample: peripheral blood mononuclear cells (PBMCs), taken at baseline. These receptors all stem from a human donor with classical Hodgkin lymphoma.

The chain links TRBV5-1 to TRBJ1-4, with 8 bases matching TRBD1. The junction had 2 bases not matched to a gene; V was cut back by 1 base and J by 3 bases. There are 15 residues in the CDR3. The germline CDR1 and CDR2 sequences are SGHRS and YFSETQ. DNA for the CDR3: TGCGCCAGCAGCTTGCTCAGGGGGCCTAATGAAAAACTGTTTTTT. Amino acid sequence: CASSLLRGPNEKLFF.

The gene calls are TRBV7-2 and TRBJ2-3; 10 nucleotides align to TRBD2. Germline CDR1 and CDR2: SGHTA and FQGNSA. Losses at the gene ends were 0 bases for V and 0 bases for J; bases not matched to a gene: 3. The CDR3 is 17 residues long. CDR3 sequence: CASSLAVSGGSTDTQYF. In nucleotides, the CDR3 is TGTGCCAGCAGCTTAGCGGTTAGCGGGGGGAGCACAGATACGCAGTATTTT.

The chain employs TRBV11-1 and TRBJ2-1; a possible D gene is TRBD1 (7 bases). Germline lookup yields CDR1 SGHAT and CDR2 FQDESV (reference sequence). CDR3 length: 14 residues. V was trimmed by 1 base and J by 8 bases, leaving 12 bases between them. CDR3 in DNA: TGTGCCAGCAGCTTAGTCGACAGGGAGGATGAGCAGTTCTTC. This gives the protein CASSLVDREDEQFF.

V usage is TRBV28 and J usage is TRBJ2-1; no clear D gene. CDR1 is MDHEN and CDR2 is SYDVKM in the germline V gene. V was cut by 4 bases and J by 3 bases, with 7 bases left in between. The CDR3 runs to 13 residues. The CDR3: CASSSRSYNEQFF. CDR3 sequence (DNA): TGTGCCAGCAGTTCTCGTAGCTACAATGAGCAGTTCTTC.

This clone was observed a single time. V and J are TRBV10-3 and TRBJ1-5; tentative D call: TRBD1 (5 bases). V shed 4 bases and J shed 2 bases, with 15 bases lying between them. The CDR3 has 16 residues. Looked up from germline, CDR1 is ENHRY and CDR2 is SYGVKD. The CDR3 loop is CAISVFGTGGNQPQHF. The CDR3 nucleotides are TGTGCCATCAGTGTTTTTGGGACGGGGGGCAATCAGCCCCAGCATTTT.

V usage is TRBV7-2 and J usage is TRBJ1-2, with TRBD1 as a possible D gene (5 bases). Trimming stripped 1 base from V and 2 bases from J, with 11 bases between. The CDR3 sequence is 15 residues long. From germline, CDR1 is SGHTA and CDR2 FQGNSA. In nucleotides, the CDR3 is TGTGCCAGCAGCTTAGTGGCAGGGTCGAACTATGGCTACACCTTC. It is translated as CASSLVAGSNYGYTF.

Written as DNA, the CDR3 is TGTGCCAGCAGCTTGGGGGCAGGGGTCGAGACCCAGTACTTC. It is translated as CASSLGAGVETQYF. The chain uses TRBV5-8 and TRBJ2-5; tentatively, D is TRBD1 (6 bases). The V end was cut by 0 bases, the J end by 5 bases, with 11 bases between. The CDR3 spans 14 residues. Germline CDR1 reads SGHTS; CDR2 reads YDEGEE.

The chain uses TRBV27 and TRBJ2-1; TRBD1 aligns across 7 bases. Germline-derived CDR1 and CDR2 are MNHEY and SMNVEV (reference sequence). The V and J ends lost 1 base and 6 bases, in that order; junction bases with no gene match: 6. CDR3 length: 15 amino acids. As DNA, the CDR3 is TGTGCCAGCAGTTTATGGGGCCGGGACAGCAATGAGCAGTTCTTC. Translated: CASSLWGRDSNEQFF.

The V call is TRBV11-3, the J call TRBJ2-1; TRBD2 might be the D (6 bases). Trimming took off 3 bases at V and 0 bases at J, with 9 bases between the two ends. This CDR3 spans 15 amino acids. CDR1 is SGHNT, CDR2 YENEEA, per germline. The chain's CDR3 is CASSFIGGSYNEQFF. As DNA, the CDR3 is TGTGCCAGCAGCTTTATCGGGGGCTCCTACAATGAGCAGTTCTTC. Full variable domain (rest looked up from reference TRBV11-3 and TRBJ2-1): EAGVVQSPRYKIIEKKQPVAFWCNPISGHNTLYWYLQNLGQGPELLIRYENEEAVDDSQLPKDRFSAERLKGVDSTLKIQPAELGDSAVYLCASSFIGGSYNEQFFGPGTRLTVL.

V is TRBV7-9 and J is TRBJ2-3; TRBD1 matches at 7 bases. CDR1 and CDR2 from the germline V gene are SEHNR and FQNEAQ (reference sequence). V shed 5 bases and J 1 base; nucleotides not matched to a gene: 6. This CDR3 is 15 amino acids long. The CDR3, as DNA: TGTGCCAGCAGCGGGACAGTCGTGGGCACAGATACGCAGTATTTT. Encoded protein: CASSGTVVGTDTQYF.

This chain uses TRBV5-1 with TRBJ1-6, with D maybe TRBD1 (5 bases). V lost 0 bases and J lost 7, with 17 bases in between. Germline assignment: CDR1 SGHRS and CDR2 YFSETQ. The length of the CDR3 is 17 residues. CDR3 nucleotides: TGCGCCAGCAGCTTGGCAGGGCCAGGGAGAAAGAATTCACCCCTCCACTTT. It codes for CASSLAGPGRKNSPLHF.

The V gene is TRBV6-5, the J gene TRBJ1-5; D is unclear. V shed 6 bases and J shed 9 bases, with 18 bases lying between them. CDR1 is MNHEY, CDR2 SVGAGI, per germline. The CDR3 is 14 residues long. The DNA for the CDR3 is TGTGCCAGCAGCCCAGCGACCGAGAGTGGGCCCCAGCATTTT. Amino acid sequence: CASSPATESGPQHF.

The chain employs TRBV27 and TRBJ1-1; D perhaps matches TRBD1 (5 bases). Germline CDR1 and CDR2: MNHEY and SMNVEV (reference sequence). Trimming cost V 3 bases and J 0 bases, with 8 bases left between them. There are 14 residues in the CDR3. The CDR3 sequence: CASSFRDLNTEAFF. The CDR3, as DNA: TGTGCCAGCAGTTTCAGGGACCTGAACACTGAAGCTTTCTTT.

Written as DNA, the CDR3 is TGTGCCAGCAGCCAAGCGAGCTCTGGAAACACCATATATTTT. Its protein is CASSQASSGNTIYF. V and J are TRBV14 and TRBJ1-3, with no clear D. There are 14 residues in the CDR3. V lost 1 base to trimming and J lost 0 bases, with 4 bases between them. Germline V gene lookup returns CDR1 SGHDN and CDR2 FVKESK.

The V call is TRBV5-5, the J call TRBJ2-7; D call uncertain. The V gene's germline CDR1 is SGHKS and CDR2 YYEKEE (reference sequence). V shed 0 bases and J shed 5 bases, with 9 bases lying between them. CDR3 size: 13 residues. The CDR3 is CASSLVSINEQYF. DNA of the CDR3: TGTGCCAGCAGCTTGGTTTCAATCAACGAGCAGTACTTC.

This CDR3 reads CATSRGAGVWTGELFF. The CDR3 DNA is TGTGCCACCAGCAGAGGAGCGGGAGTGTGGACCGGGGAGCTGTTTTTT. This sequence joins TRBV15 and TRBJ2-2, with 8 bases matching TRBD2. The germline V gene has CDR1 LNHNV and CDR2 YYDKDF (reference sequence). The CDR3 loop spans 16 amino acids. J lost 5 bases, V lost 1 base, and 6 bases had no gene match.

This CDR3 reads CASSLVSSTSYNEQFF. The CDR3, as DNA: TGTGCCAGCAGCTTAGTATCCTCGACCTCTTACAATGAGCAGTTCTTC. V and J are TRBV7-2 and TRBJ2-1; D gene ambiguous. Germline V gene lookup returns CDR1 SGHTA and CDR2 FQGNSA. The CDR3 runs to 16 residues. Trimming removed 1 base at V and 4 bases at J, with 14 bases between.

This clone was seen just once. For the CDR3, the DNA is TGTGCCAGCAGCCTCCGGGACAGCTCTTATAGCAATCAGCCCCAGCATTTT. Amino acid sequence: CASSLRDSSYSNQPQHF. V is TRBV6-7 and J is TRBJ1-5, with 7 bases lining up with TRBD1. TRBV6-7 is treated as an ORF (open reading frame) with a function not yet certain. The CDR3 covers 17 residues. V lost 6 bases to trimming and J lost 0 bases; unmatched junction nucleotides: 11.

The chain couples TRBV19 to TRBJ2-2, with a possible D match to TRBD2 (6 bases). Trimming shortened V by 6 bases and J by 2 bases, and 10 bases separated the two germline ends. The CDR3 extends over 14 amino acids. CDR1 is LNHDA and CDR2 is SQIVND in the germline V gene (reference sequence). The CDR3: CASRGLGNTGELFF. For the CDR3, the DNA is TGTGCCAGTAGGGGACTCGGCAACACCGGGGAGCTGTTTTTT.